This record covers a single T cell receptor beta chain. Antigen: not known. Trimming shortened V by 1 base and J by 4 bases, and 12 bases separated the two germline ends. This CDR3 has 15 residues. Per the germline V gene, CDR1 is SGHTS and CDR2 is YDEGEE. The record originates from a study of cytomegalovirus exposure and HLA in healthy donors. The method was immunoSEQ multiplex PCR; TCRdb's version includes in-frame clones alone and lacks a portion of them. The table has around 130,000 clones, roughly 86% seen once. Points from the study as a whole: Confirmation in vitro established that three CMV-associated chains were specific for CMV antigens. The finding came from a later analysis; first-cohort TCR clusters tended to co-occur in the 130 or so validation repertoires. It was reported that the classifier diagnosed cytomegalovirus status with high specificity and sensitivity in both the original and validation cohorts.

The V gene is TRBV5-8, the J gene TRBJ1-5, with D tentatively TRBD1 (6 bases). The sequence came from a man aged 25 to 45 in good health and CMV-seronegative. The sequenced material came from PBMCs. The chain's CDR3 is CASSLRGGRNQPQHF. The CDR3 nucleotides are TGTGCCAGCAGCTTGAGAGGGGGACGGAATCAGCCCCAGCATTTT.